This T cell receptor (beta chain) is drawn from a study of a mutant IDH1 vaccine in newly diagnosed glioma. Study summary: Patients under treatment included approximately 60% males and approximately 40% females and had a mean age of around 37 years. Patients' prior therapy spanned radiotherapy, temozolomide, or both; most underwent both. Overall study findings and caveats: Vaccine-induced immune responses occurred in more than 80% of patients.

The method was immunoSEQ multiplex PCR; TCRdb's version includes in-frame clones alone and lacks a portion of them. Of about 92,000 clones listed, around three quarters are singletons. For this clone: No antigen is known for it.

The time point is: baseline, week 1 (first vaccination visit). This sample's treatment: pre-vaccination baseline after standard-of-care therapy. Per germline, CDR1 SGHTA and CDR2 FQGNSA. Trimming shortened V by 6 bases and J by 2 bases, and 17 bases separated the two germline ends. This CDR3 contains 15 residues. The sequence was obtained from a man in his forties or fifties with glioma. This rearrangement joins TRBV7-2 to TRBJ2-7; a weak D match, TRBD2 (8 bases). The sample was PBMCs, taken from a glioma patient treated with radiotherapy, temozolomide or both. The chain's CDR3 is CASSSGTRGPYEQYF. CDR3 DNA sequence: TGTGCCAGCAGTTCCGGGACTAGGGGGCCCTACGAGCAGTACTTC.